These 30 T cell receptor beta chains were all obtained from the same sample, sequenced in a study of T cells expressing NK-cell markers. TCRdb re-called the 5' RACE reads and catalogs CDR3 proteins one per entry, DNA excluded. The sample's table shows approximately 380,000 distinct CDR3 sequences. Sequenced: blood T cells: a sorted CD56 or NKG2C T cell subset, CD4+ or CD8+ T cells, or bulk PBMC T cells (not recorded which). These receptor sequences come from a man aged 18-70 years in good health.

This chain links TRBV5-1 with TRBJ1-2; TCRdb's assignment of TRBD1 cannot be checked, as there is no DNA. CDR3 size: 14 residues. Looked up from germline, CDR1 is SGHRS and CDR2 is YFSETQ. This CDR3 reads CASSFQGSNYGYTF.

The rearrangement uses TRBV7-2 and TRBJ1-1; TCRdb indicates TRBD1, and absent DNA this call remains unverified. Per germline, CDR1 SGHTA and CDR2 FQGNSA. The CDR3 has 15 amino acids. The chain's CDR3 is CASSLVGAGDTEAFF.

V usage is TRBV7-2 and J usage is TRBJ2-1. Per the germline V gene, CDR1 is SGHTA and CDR2 is FQGNSA. This CDR3 comprises 13 residues. The CDR3 here is CASSRTVEGEQFF. Combining the CDR3 with reference TRBV7-2 and TRBJ2-1 gives the whole variable domain GAGVSQSPSNKVTEKGKDVELRCDPISGHTALYWYRQSLGQGLEFLIYFQGNSAPDKSGLPSDRFSAERTGGSVSTLTIQRTQQEDSAVYLCASSRTVEGEQFFGPGTRLTVL.

The CDR3: CSVDAQSYTQYF. This sequence joins TRBV29-1 and TRBJ2-3; TCRdb names TRBD1, which stays unverified in the absence of DNA. This CDR3 contains 12 residues. CDR1 is SQVTM and CDR2 is ANQGSEA in the germline V gene.

V gene TRBV2 combines with J gene TRBJ1-2; the D call of TRBD1 rests on TCRdb alone, since no DNA is present to check it. CDR1 is SNHLY, CDR2 FYNNEI, per germline. The CDR3 extends over 14 amino acids. CDR3: CASSGQGRNYGYTF. The entire variable domain, with the rest obtained from reference TRBV2 and TRBJ1-2, is as follows: EPEVTQTPSHQVTQMGQEVILRCVPISNHLYFYWYRQILGQKVEFLVSFYNNEISEKSEIFDDQFSVERPDGSNFTLKIRSTKLEDSAMYFCASSGQGRNYGYTFGSGTRLTVV.

The V call is TRBV29-1, the J call TRBJ1-3. Germline-derived CDR1 and CDR2 are SQVTM and ANQGSEA. The CDR3 spans 13 residues. CDR3 amino acids: CSVEKISGNTIYF. Variable domain in full (rest from reference TRBV29-1 and TRBJ1-3): SAVISQKPSRDICQRGTSLTIQCQVDSQVTMMFWYRQQPGQSLTLIATANQGSEATYESGFVIDKFPISRPNLTFSTLTVSNMSPEDSSIYLCSVEKISGNTIYFGEGSWLTVV.

The chain recombines TRBV6-5 with TRBJ2-6; TCRdb's assignment of TRBD1 cannot be checked, as there is no DNA. Germline V CDR1 and CDR2: MNHEY, SVGAGI. This CDR3 has 17 residues. The CDR3 reads CASSYMGQLSGANVLTF.

The chain recombines TRBV12-3 or TRBV12-4 with TRBJ2-3; without DNA, the TCRdb call of TRBD2 cannot be checked. The CDR3 consists of 18 residues. CDR3 amino acids: CASSFSGGILGGTDTQYF.

V is TRBV27 and J is TRBJ2-7; checking the TCRdb D call of TRBD1 is not possible without DNA. CDR1 MNHEY and CDR2 SMNVEV come from the germline V gene (reference sequence). The CDR3 has 13 amino acids. The CDR3 protein is CASKDSTSYEQYF.

J is TRBJ2-1 and V is TRBV7-9. This CDR3 is built from 15 residues. Per germline, CDR1 SEHNR and CDR2 FQNEAQ (reference sequence). This CDR3 is CASSFRASGFDEQFF.

The CDR3 reads CASSIDEDRPGNQPQHF. The chain employs TRBV19 and TRBJ1-5; TCRdb names TRBD1, which stays unverified in the absence of DNA. This CDR3 has 17 residues. Germline V gene data show CDR1 as LNHDA and CDR2 as SQIVND (reference sequence).

This CDR3 is CSATSRSWEFPNSPLHF. The V gene is TRBV20-1, the J gene TRBJ1-6. This CDR3 is 17 amino acids long. Per the germline V gene, CDR1 is DFQATT and CDR2 is SNEGSKA (reference sequence).

This chain connects TRBV28 to TRBJ1-2; TCRdb reports TRBD1, a call that lacks DNA to check it against. The germline V gene has CDR1 MDHEN and CDR2 SYDVKM. This CDR3 is 14 amino acids long. CDR3 protein: CAATSGGVNYGYTF.

The gene calls are TRBV5-8 and TRBJ2-7; TCRdb gives TRBD2 as the D gene, but with no DNA this cannot be confirmed. This CDR3 region has 17 residues. CDR1 SGHTS and CDR2 YDEGEE come from the germline V gene. CDR3 sequence: CASSLEVFSGNSYEQYF.

The chain employs TRBV6-6 and TRBJ1-2. Germline assignment: CDR1 MNHNY and CDR2 SVGAGI (reference sequence). The CDR3 runs 13 residues. This CDR3 reads CASLGGEGYGYTF.

The chain's CDR3 is CSARPAGLSFTDTQYF. The V call is TRBV20-1, the J call TRBJ2-3; as DNA is missing, the TRBD2 call by TCRdb cannot be tested. Looked up from germline, CDR1 is DFQATT and CDR2 is SNEGSKA (reference sequence). The CDR3 is made up of 16 amino acids.

J is TRBJ1-1 and V is TRBV6-2 or TRBV6-3. There are 12 residues in the CDR3. Germline assignment: CDR1 MNHEY and CDR2 SVGEGT. This CDR3 is CASSYRNTEAFF.

V usage is TRBV7-2 and J usage is TRBJ1-1; TCRdb's D call of TRBD1 is untestable without DNA. The CDR3 sequence is 15 residues long. CDR1 and CDR2 (germline): SGHTA, FQGNSA. The CDR3 sequence is CASSREGGLDTEAFF.

The chain is built from TRBV11-2 and TRBJ2-1; TCRdb selects TRBD2, and the lack of DNA leaves this call unchecked. CDR1 is SGHAT, CDR2 FQNNGV, per germline. The CDR3 consists of 18 residues. CDR3 protein: CASSFFSLSGGGWNEQFF.

V is TRBV6-5 and J is TRBJ1-6; TCRdb calls TRBD1, which cannot be checked without DNA. The length of the CDR3 is 16 residues. Germline V gene data show CDR1 as MNHEY and CDR2 as SVGAGI. The CDR3 loop reads CASSYSIVRGEAPLHF.

The chain links TRBV3-1 to TRBJ2-4. CDR1 is LGHDT, CDR2 YNNKEL, per germline (reference sequence). The CDR3 loop spans 12 amino acids. The CDR3 protein is CASSRWGNIQYF.

This rearrangement joins TRBV20-1 to TRBJ2-2; TCRdb reports TRBD2, a call that lacks DNA to check it against. This CDR3 has 15 residues. CDR1 is DFQATT, CDR2 SNEGSKA, per germline (reference sequence). CDR3 residues: CSAPVGLAGSGELFF.

The chain links TRBV27 to TRBJ2-7; TCRdb designates TRBD1, a call that cannot be tested without DNA. The germline CDR1 and CDR2 sequences are MNHEY and SMNVEV (reference sequence). The CDR3 contains 14 residues. This CDR3 reads CASSTQTPPYEQYF.

The chain combines TRBV20-1 with TRBJ2-1; TCRdb's D call, TRBD2, is unchecked because there is no DNA. There are 15 residues in the CDR3. CDR1 is DFQATT, CDR2 SNEGSKA, per germline (reference sequence). The CDR3 loop reads CSARGRGLRRNEQFF.

V gene TRBV6-5 combines with J gene TRBJ1-6. CDR1 and CDR2 from the germline V gene are MNHEY and SVGAGI. CDR3 length: 13 amino acids. The CDR3 loop reads CASSYEINSPLHF.

The chain combines TRBV19 with TRBJ2-1; TCRdb's D gene call, TRBD1, goes unchecked for lack of DNA. This CDR3 comprises 14 residues. CDR1 and CDR2 (germline): LNHDA, SQIVND (reference sequence). CDR3 sequence reads: CASSIEQAWNEQFF.

The CDR3 sequence is CASSSPTLRDFVRKNNEQFF. This rearrangement joins TRBV6-2 or TRBV6-3 to TRBJ2-1; the D call from TCRdb, TRBD2, cannot be confirmed without DNA. Germline V lookup: CDR1 MNHEY, CDR2 SVGEGT. This CDR3 has 20 residues.

The J gene is TRBJ2-1, the V gene TRBV7-3; TCRdb's D call of TRBD2 is untestable without DNA. In germline, CDR1 is SGHTA, CDR2 FQGTGA. This CDR3 region has 16 residues. This CDR3 is CASSLQRGGFNNEQFF.

V gene TRBV5-1 combines with J gene TRBJ2-1. In germline, CDR1 is SGHRS, CDR2 YFSETQ. The CDR3 totals 14 residues. CDR3 in amino acids: CASSSDGLYNEQFF.

The chain is built from TRBV11-2 and TRBJ2-7; without DNA, the TCRdb call of TRBD1 cannot be checked. The CDR3 spans 16 residues. Germline loops: CDR1 SGHAT, CDR2 FQNNGV. CDR3 region: CASSPRWQGEGYEQYF.